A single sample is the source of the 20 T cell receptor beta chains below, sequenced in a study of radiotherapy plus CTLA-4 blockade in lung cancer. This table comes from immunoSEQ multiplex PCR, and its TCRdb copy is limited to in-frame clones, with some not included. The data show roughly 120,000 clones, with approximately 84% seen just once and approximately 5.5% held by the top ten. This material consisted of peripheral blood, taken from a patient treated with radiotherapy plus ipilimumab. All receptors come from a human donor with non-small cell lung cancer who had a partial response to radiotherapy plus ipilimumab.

The CDR3: CASSVTSGSYNEQFF. The CDR3 coding sequence is TGTGCCAGCAGCGTGACTAGCGGGTCCTACAATGAGCAGTTCTTC. The chain joins TRBV7-3 to TRBJ2-1; 10 nucleotides align to TRBD2. V lost 5 bases and J lost 1; bases outside the gene matches: 2. Germline V gives CDR1 SGHTA, CDR2 FQGTGA. The CDR3 is 15 residues long.

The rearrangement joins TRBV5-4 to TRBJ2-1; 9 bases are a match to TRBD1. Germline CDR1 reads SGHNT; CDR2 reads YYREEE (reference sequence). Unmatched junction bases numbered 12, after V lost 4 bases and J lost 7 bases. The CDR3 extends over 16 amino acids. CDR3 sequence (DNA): TGTGCCAGCAGCCCCCCGGTCGGGACAGGGCAAAATGAGCAGTTCTTC. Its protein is CASSPPVGTGQNEQFF.

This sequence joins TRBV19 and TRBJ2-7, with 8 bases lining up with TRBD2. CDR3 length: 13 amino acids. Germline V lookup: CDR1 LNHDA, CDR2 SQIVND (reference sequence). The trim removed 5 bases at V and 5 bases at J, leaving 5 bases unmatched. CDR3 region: CASSPGGPNEQYF. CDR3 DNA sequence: TGTGCCAGTAGTCCGGGAGGGCCTAACGAGCAGTACTTC.

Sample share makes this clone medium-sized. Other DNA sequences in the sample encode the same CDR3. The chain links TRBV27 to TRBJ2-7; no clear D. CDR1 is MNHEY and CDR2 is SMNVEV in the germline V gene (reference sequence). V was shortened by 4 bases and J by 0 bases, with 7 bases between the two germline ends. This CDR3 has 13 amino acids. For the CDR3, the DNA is TGTGCCAGCAGTTACAGAGACTCCTACGAGCAGTACTTC. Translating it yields CASSYRDSYEQYF.

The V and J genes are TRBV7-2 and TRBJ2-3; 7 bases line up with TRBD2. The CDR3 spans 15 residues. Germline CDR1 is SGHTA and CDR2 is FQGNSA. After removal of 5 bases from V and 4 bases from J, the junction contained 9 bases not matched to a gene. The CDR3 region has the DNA TGTGCCAGCAGCCCCCGGTCGGGAGGCGCAGATACGCAGTATTTT. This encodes CASSPRSGGADTQYF. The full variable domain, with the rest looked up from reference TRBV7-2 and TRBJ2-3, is GAGVSQSPSNKVTEKGKDVELRCDPISGHTALYWYRQSLGQGLEFLIYFQGNSAPDKSGLPSDRFSAERTGGSVSTLTIQRTQQEDSAVYLCASSPRSGGADTQYFGPGTRLTVL.

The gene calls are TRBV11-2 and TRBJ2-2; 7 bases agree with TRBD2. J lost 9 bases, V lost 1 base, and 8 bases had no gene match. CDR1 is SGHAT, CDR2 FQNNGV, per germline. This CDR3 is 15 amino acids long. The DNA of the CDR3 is TGTGCCAGCAGCTTAGGGCGCGGGAGTGGGAGGGAGCTGTTTTTT. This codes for CASSLGRGSGRELFF.

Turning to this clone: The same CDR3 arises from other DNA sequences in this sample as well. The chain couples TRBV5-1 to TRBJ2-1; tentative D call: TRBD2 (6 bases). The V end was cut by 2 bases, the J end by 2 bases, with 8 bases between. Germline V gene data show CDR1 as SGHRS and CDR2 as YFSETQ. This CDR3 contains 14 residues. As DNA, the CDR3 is TGCGCCAGCAGCTTTAGCGGCGCCTACAATGAGCAGTTCTTC. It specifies CASSFSGAYNEQFF.

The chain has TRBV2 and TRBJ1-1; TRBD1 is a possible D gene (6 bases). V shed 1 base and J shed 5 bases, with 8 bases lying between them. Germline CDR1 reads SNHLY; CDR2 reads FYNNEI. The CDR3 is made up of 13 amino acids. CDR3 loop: CASSEEQGTEAFF. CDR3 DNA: TGTGCCAGCAGTGAAGAACAGGGAACTGAAGCTTTCTTT.

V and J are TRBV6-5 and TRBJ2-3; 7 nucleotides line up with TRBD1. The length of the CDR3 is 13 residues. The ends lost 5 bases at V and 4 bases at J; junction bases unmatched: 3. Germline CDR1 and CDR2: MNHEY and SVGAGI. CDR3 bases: TGTGCCAGCAGTCTAACAGGGGCAGATACGCAGTATTTT. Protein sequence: CASSLTGADTQYF.

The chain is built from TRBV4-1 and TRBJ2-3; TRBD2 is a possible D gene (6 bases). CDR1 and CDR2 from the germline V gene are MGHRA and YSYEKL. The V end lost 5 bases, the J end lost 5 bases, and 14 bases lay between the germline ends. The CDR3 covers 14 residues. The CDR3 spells CASSSLVGGDTQYF. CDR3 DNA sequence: TGCGCCAGCAGCAGCCTAGTGGGGGGAGATACGCAGTATTTT.

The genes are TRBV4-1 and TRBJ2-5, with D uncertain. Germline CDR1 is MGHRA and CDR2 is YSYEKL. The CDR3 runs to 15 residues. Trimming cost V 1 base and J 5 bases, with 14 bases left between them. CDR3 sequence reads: CASSQALLVRETQYF. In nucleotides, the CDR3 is TGCGCCAGCAGCCAAGCGCTTCTGGTGCGGGAGACCCAGTACTTC.

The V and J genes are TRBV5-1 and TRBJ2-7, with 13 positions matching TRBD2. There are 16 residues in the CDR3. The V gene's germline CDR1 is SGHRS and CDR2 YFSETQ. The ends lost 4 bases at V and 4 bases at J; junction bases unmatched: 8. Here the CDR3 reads CASSTGTSGDVYEQYF. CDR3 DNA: TGCGCCAGCAGCACCGGGACTAGCGGGGATGTTTACGAGCAGTACTTC.

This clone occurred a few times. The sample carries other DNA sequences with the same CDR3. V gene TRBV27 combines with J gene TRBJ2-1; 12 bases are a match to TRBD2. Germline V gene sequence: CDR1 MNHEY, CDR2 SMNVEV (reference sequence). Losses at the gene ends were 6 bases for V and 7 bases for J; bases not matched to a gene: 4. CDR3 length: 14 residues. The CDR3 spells CASRLAGGGNEQFF. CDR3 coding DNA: TGTGCCAGCAGGCTAGCGGGAGGGGGTAATGAGCAGTTCTTC.

The CDR3: CASSPGRASTGELFF. The CDR3 DNA reads as TGCGCCAGCAGCCCGGGGAGGGCGAGCACCGGGGAGCTGTTTTTT. The rearrangement uses TRBV5-1 and TRBJ2-2; 7 bases fit TRBD2. This CDR3 is 15 amino acids long. Looked up from germline, CDR1 is SGHRS and CDR2 is YFSETQ. Trimming at V came to 4 bases and at J to 4 bases, leaving 7 bases not matched to a gene.

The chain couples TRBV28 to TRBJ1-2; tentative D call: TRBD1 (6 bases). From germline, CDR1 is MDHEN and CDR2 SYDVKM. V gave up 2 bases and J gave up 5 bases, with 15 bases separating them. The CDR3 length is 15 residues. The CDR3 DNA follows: TGTGCCAGCAGTTTAAGACAGGCCTCAGTGTATGGCTACACCTTC. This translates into CASSLRQASVYGYTF.

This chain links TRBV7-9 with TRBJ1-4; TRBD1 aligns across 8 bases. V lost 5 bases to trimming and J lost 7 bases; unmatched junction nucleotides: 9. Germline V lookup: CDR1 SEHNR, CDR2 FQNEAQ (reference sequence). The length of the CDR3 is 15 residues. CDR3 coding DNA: TGTGCCAGCAGCCCACGGGACAGGAAGAGTGAAAAACTGTTTTTT. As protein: CASSPRDRKSEKLFF.

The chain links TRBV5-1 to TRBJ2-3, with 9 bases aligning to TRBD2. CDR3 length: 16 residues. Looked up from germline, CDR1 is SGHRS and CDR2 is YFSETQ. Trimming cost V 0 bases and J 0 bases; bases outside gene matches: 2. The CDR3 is CASSLGLAVSTDTQYF. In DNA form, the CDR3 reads TGCGCCAGCAGCTTGGGACTAGCGGTTAGCACAGATACGCAGTATTTT.

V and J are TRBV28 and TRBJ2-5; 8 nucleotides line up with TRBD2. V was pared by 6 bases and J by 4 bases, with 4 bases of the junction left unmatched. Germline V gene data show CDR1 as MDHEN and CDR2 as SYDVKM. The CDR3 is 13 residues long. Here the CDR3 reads CASSGTRRETQYF. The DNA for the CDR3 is TGTGCCAGCAGCGGGACTAGGAGAGAGACCCAGTACTTC.

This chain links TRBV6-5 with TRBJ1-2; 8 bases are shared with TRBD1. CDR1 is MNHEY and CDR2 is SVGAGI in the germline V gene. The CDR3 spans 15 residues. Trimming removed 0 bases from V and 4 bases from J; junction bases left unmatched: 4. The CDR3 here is CASSYSWDRIYGYTF. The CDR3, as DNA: TGTGCCAGCAGTTACTCCTGGGACAGGATCTATGGCTACACCTTC.

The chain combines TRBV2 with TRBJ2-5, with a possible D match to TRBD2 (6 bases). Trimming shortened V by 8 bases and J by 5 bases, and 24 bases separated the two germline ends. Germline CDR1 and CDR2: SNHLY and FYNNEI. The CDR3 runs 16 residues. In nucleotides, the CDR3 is TGTGCCAGCCTACGTATACCAGGGACTCCTGGGGAGACCCAGTACTTC. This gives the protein CASLRIPGTPGETQYF.